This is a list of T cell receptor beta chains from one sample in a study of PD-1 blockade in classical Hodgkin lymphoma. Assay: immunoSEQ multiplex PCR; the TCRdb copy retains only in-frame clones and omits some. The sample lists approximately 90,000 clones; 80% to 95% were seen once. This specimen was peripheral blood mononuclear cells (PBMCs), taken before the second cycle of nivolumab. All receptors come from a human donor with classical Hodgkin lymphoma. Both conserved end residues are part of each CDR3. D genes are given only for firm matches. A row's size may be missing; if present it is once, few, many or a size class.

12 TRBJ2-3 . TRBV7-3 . TGTGCCAGCAGGTCATCCACAGATACGCAGTATTTT CASRSSTDTQYF
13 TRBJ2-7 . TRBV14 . TGTGCCAGCAGCCAAGAATTGGGACCCGCTCAGTACTTC CASSQELGPAQYF
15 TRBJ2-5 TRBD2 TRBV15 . TGTGCCACCAGCAGAGTTAGCGGGAGATCAGAGACCCAGTACTTC CATSRVSGRSETQYF
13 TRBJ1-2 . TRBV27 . TGTGCCAGCAGTTTAGTCCCCCCGCGGGGCTACACCTTC CASSLVPPRGYTF
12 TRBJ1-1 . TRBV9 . TGTGCCAGCAGCCCCCCGGGCAGGGCGGCTTTCTTT CASSPPGRAAFF
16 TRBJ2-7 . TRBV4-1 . TGCGCCAGCAGCCAAGAGAGCCCCCCAGTACCCTACGAGCAGTACTTC CASSQESPPVPYEQYF
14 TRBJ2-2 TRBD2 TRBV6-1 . TGTGCCAGCAGTTGGGGCGGGAGGGCCGGGGAGCTGTTTTTT CASSWGGRAGELFF
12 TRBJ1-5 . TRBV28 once TGTGCCAGCAGTGGGTGGGTCACAATTCAGCATTTT CASSGWVTIQHF
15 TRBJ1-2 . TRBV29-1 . TGCAGCGTTGATTCCCCTCTCCCGCGGGGATATGGCTACACCTTC CSVDSPLPRGYGYTF
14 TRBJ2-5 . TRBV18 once TGTGCCAGCTCACCATCGGATGGGGGAGAGACCCAGTACTTC CASSPSDGGETQYF